The 23 T cell receptor beta chains presented below share a single source sample, sequenced in a study of blood T cells in healthy people across ages. A J-beta primer mix and a sample-barcoded 5' primer were used in a second PCR of about 6 to 12 cycles. Via MiXCR, TCRdb re-called the 5' RACE reads, giving one row per CDR3 protein. The top ten clones hold just under 25% of a sample with around 500,000 distinct CDR3 sequences, around half of them seen once. Sequencing was done on a sample of blood. These receptors originate from a man aged 80 or over in good health.

Concerning this clonotype: At one of its ends the junction is not consistent with the germline gene, which may arise from a read error. J is TRBJ2-1 and V is TRBV7-2; 11 bases align to TRBD2. The J call may be mistaken, given a closer DNA end match to TRBJ2-7. This CDR3 is 15 amino acids long. CDR1 is SGHTA and CDR2 is FQGNSA in the germline V gene. CDR3 amino acids: CAGSQITSGSGEQYF. Written as DNA, the CDR3 is TGTGCCGGCAGCCAGATTACTAGCGGGAGTGGCGAGCAGTACTTC.

Note on this clonotype: The junction departs from the called germline gene at one end, perhaps through a read error. V and J are TRBV6-1 and TRBJ1-6, with TRBD1 matching over 11 bases. Germline CDR1 MNHNS, CDR2 SASEGT. The CDR3 spans 19 residues. CDR3 in DNA: TGTGCCAGCAGACGACCGGGACAGGGGGTGGGCTCCTATAGTTCACCCCTCCACTTT. Its translation: CASRRPGQGVGSYSSPLHF.

The DNA of the CDR3 is TGTGCCAGCAGCCACGGGTATGGCTACACCTTC. It encodes CASSHGYGYTF. This sequence joins TRBV14 and TRBJ1-2; no clear D. The V end lost 3 bases, the J end lost 5 bases, and 4 bases lay between the germline ends. CDR1 SGHDN and CDR2 FVKESK come from the germline V gene. The length of the CDR3 is 11 residues. Based on the CDR3 plus reference TRBV14 and TRBJ1-2, the full variable domain is EAGVTQFPSHSVIEKGQTVTLRCDPISGHDNLYWYRRVMGKEIKFLLHFVKESKQDESGMPNNRFLAERTGGTYSTLKVQPAELEDSGVYFCASSHGYGYTFGSGTRLTVV.

About this clonotype: A much more abundant neighbour one base away suggests this may be a read error. The rearrangement links TRBV29-1 to TRBJ2-1, with D possibly being TRBD1 (6 bases). The germline V gene has CDR1 SQVTM and CDR2 ANQGSEA. The CDR3 is 13 amino acids. V gave up 1 base and J gave up 13 bases, with 17 bases separating them. The CDR3: CSVEGTGQETQFF. CDR3 sequence (DNA): TGCAGCGTTGAAGGCACGGGACAAGAGACCCAGTTCTTC.

The chain has TRBV4-3 and TRBJ2-1, with 11 bases lining up with TRBD2. After removal of 3 bases from V and 11 bases from J, the junction contained 9 bases not matched to a gene. This CDR3 is built from 15 residues. From germline, CDR1 is LGHNA and CDR2 YSLEER. The CDR3: CASSQSPGLADKQFF. The CDR3 DNA follows: TGCGCCAGCAGCCAGTCACCGGGACTAGCGGATAAGCAGTTCTTC.

V usage is TRBV29-1 and J usage is TRBJ1-2; D ambiguous. Germline lookup yields CDR1 SQVTM and CDR2 ANQGSEA. The CDR3 covers 13 residues. With 1 base removed from V and 2 bases from J, the gap between germline ends came to 8 bases. CDR3 protein: CSVEVLENYGYTF. CDR3 in DNA: TGCAGCGTTGAAGTACTCGAGAACTATGGCTACACCTTC.

In its sample, this clonotype was seen a few times. This chain links TRBV27 with TRBJ2-1; the D gene could be TRBD1 or TRBD2 (6 bases each). Germline V gives CDR1 MNHEY, CDR2 SMNVEV (reference sequence). The CDR3 sequence is 16 residues long. Trimming pared 3 bases from V and 7 bases from J, leaving 19 bases between. CDR3 sequence (DNA): TGTGCCAGCAGTTTTATTACGGCGGAGGGGGATAATGAGCAGTTCTTC. It specifies CASSFITAEGDNEQFF.

This clonotype was counted once. One junction end does not reproduce the germline sequence, and a read error may be involved. V and J are TRBV7-2 and TRBJ2-4, with a possible D match to TRBD1 (6 bases). This CDR3 is 15 amino acids long. Per germline, CDR1 SGHTA and CDR2 FQGNSA. The CDR3: CASRRSWAGANSQYF. The CDR3 DNA reads as TGTGCCAGCAGACGGTCCTGGGCAGGGGCAAACAGTCAGTACTTC.

The V call is TRBV28, the J call TRBJ2-1; maybe TRBD1 (6 bases). Germline assignment: CDR1 MDHEN and CDR2 SYDVKM. Trimming took off 4 bases at V and 2 bases at J, with 12 bases between the two ends. The CDR3 runs 15 residues. The CDR3 protein is CASSYPGETYNEQFF. CDR3 sequence (DNA): TGTGCCAGCAGTTACCCAGGGGAAACCTACAATGAGCAGTTCTTC.

This clonotype has only one observation. The chain carries TRBV6-5 and TRBJ2-2, with 11 nucleotides matching TRBD2. With 2 bases clipped from V and 4 bases from J, the junction kept 3 bases outside the gene matches. The CDR3 has 16 amino acids. Looked up from germline, CDR1 is MNHEY and CDR2 is SVGAGI. CDR3 loop: CASSYLAGGGTGELFF. CDR3 DNA: TGTGCCAGCAGTTACCTAGCGGGGGGAGGCACCGGGGAGCTGTTTTTT.

The chain has TRBV6-2 or TRBV6-3 and TRBJ2-5; D possibly corresponds to TRBD1 (6 bases). CDR1 and CDR2 (germline): MNHEY, SVGEGT. Between the trimmed V and J ends, which lost 11 bases and 5 bases, there was a span of 18 bases. The CDR3 covers 13 residues. The CDR3, as DNA: TGTGCCGGTGCCGGGACATCTAGGGAGACCCAGTACTTC. Encoded protein: CAGAGTSRETQYF.

This clonotype was found many times. The CDR3 protein is CASSQGGYRGTDTQYF. The CDR3 nucleotides are TGCGCCAGCAGCCAAGGTGGTTACAGGGGCACAGATACGCAGTATTTT. This rearrangement joins TRBV4-3 to TRBJ2-3, with a tentative D call TRBD1 (6 bases). Germline lookup yields CDR1 LGHNA and CDR2 YSLEER. V was trimmed by 1 base and J by 1 base, leaving 12 bases between them. The CDR3 length is 16 residues.

The V gene is TRBV24-1, the J gene TRBJ1-2; 8 bases are shared with TRBD1. Germline lookup yields CDR1 KGHDR and CDR2 SFDVKD. J gave up 7 bases and V 3 bases, and 9 bases lay outside the gene matches. CDR3 size: 15 residues. The CDR3: CATSDLWATGGGYTF. The CDR3 DNA follows: TGTGCCACCAGTGATCTTTGGGCCACAGGGGGTGGCTACACCTTC.

The V call is TRBV7-2, the J call TRBJ2-7; 9 nucleotides match TRBD1. Germline trimming cut 5 bases from V and 2 bases from J; bases unmatched to any gene: 10. CDR3 length: 16 amino acids. The germline gives CDR1 SGHTA, CDR2 FQGNSA. Written as DNA, the CDR3 is TGTGCCAGCAGCCCGGGACAGGGAGATTTCACCTACGAGCAGTACTTC. This sequence encodes CASSPGQGDFTYEQYF.

This clonotype turned up a few times. The V gene is TRBV6-2 or TRBV6-3, the J gene TRBJ2-4, with unresolved D. The DNA matches TRBJ2-7 better at its end, which makes the J call doubtful. CDR1 is MNHEY and CDR2 is SVGEGT in the germline V gene. The CDR3 loop spans 14 amino acids. CDR3 residues: CASLRTEASYEQYF. The CDR3 bases are TGTGCCAGCCTCCGGACCGAGGCTAGTTACGAGCAGTACTTC.

This clonotype was seen a handful of times. V is TRBV29-1 and J is TRBJ2-1; no clear D gene. Trimming pared 5 bases from V and 4 bases from J, leaving 6 bases between. The CDR3 is 11 residues long. In germline, CDR1 is SQVTM, CDR2 ANQGSEA. This CDR3 is CSVSTYNEQFF. CDR3 DNA sequence: TGCAGCGTTTCAACGTACAATGAGCAGTTCTTC.

This clonotype was observed a few times. The chain's CDR3 is CASSKPGHSGEQYF. The CDR3 bases are TGTGCCAGCAGCAAACCGGGACACTCTGGCGAGCAGTACTTC. The rearrangement joins TRBV7-2 to TRBJ2-7; D may be TRBD1 (6 bases). Trimming left V 5 bases short and J 6 bases short, with 17 bases between. CDR3 size: 14 residues. Per germline, CDR1 SGHTA and CDR2 FQGNSA.

The genes are TRBV5-1 and TRBJ2-5; TRBD2 matches 10 bases. The germline gives CDR1 SGHRS, CDR2 YFSETQ. The CDR3 has 15 amino acids. V shed 1 base and J 4 bases; nucleotides not matched to a gene: 4. The CDR3 DNA follows: TGCGCCAGCAGCTTGACTAGCGGGGTTTCAGAGACCCAGTACTTC. This codes for CASSLTSGVSETQYF.

This clonotype was picked up a small number of times. The V call is TRBV6-2 or TRBV6-3, the J call TRBJ2-5; D is unclear. The J call may be incorrect, as the DNA end agrees better with TRBJ2-7. The CDR3 spans 13 residues. Per the germline V gene, CDR1 is MNHEY and CDR2 is SVGEGT. This CDR3 is CASSDNRVNEQYF. The CDR3 coding sequence is TGTGCCAGCAGTGACAACCGGGTCAACGAGCAGTACTTC.

The J gene is TRBJ2-7, the V gene TRBV20-1; the match to TRBD2 covers 9 bases. The ends lost 5 bases at V and 5 bases at J; junction bases unmatched: 13. The CDR3 sequence is 15 residues long. Germline CDR1 and CDR2: DFQATT and SNEGSKA (reference sequence). CDR3 sequence (DNA): TGCAGTGCTCCAGTTTCCAGCGGGAGGAGGAACGAGCAGTACTTC. The encoded protein is CSAPVSSGRRNEQYF.

The J gene is TRBJ2-5, the V gene TRBV5-1, with unresolved D. Gene TRBJ2-7 matches the end of the DNA better, so the J call may be wrong. The CDR3 is 15 amino acids. CDR1 is SGHRS and CDR2 is YFSETQ in the germline V gene. Here the CDR3 DNA reads TGCGCCAGCAGCTTGGCCGCTGCACCACCCCGCGAGCAGTACTTC. This sequence encodes CASSLAAAPPREQYF.

The chain is built from TRBV12-3 or TRBV12-4 and TRBJ2-3, with a possible D match to TRBD2 (5 bases). V lost 6 bases, J lost 2 bases, and 9 bases lay in between. This CDR3 is 13 amino acids long. This CDR3 is CASSSGDTDTQYF. The DNA for the CDR3 is TGTGCCAGCAGCAGCGGTGACACAGATACGCAGTATTTT.

The V call is TRBV4-3, the J call TRBJ2-7; D may be TRBD2 (6 bases). Trimming took 1 base from V and 2 from J, leaving 12 bases between them. CDR1 is LGHNA, CDR2 YSLEER, per germline. CDR3 length equals 15 residues. This CDR3 reads CASSQAPGDAYEQYF. CDR3 DNA sequence: TGCGCCAGCAGCCAAGCCCCGGGGGATGCCTACGAGCAGTACTTC.